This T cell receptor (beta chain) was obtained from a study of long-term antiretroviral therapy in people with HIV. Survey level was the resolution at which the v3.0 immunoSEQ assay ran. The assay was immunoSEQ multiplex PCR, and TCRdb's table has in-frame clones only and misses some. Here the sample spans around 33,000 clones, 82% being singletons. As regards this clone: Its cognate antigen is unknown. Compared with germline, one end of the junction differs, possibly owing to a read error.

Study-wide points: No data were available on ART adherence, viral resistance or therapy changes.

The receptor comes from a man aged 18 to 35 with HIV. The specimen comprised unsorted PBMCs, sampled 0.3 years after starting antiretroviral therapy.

CDR3 sequence: CASSPRAGEPKETQYF. The CDR3 bases are TGTGCTAGCAGCCCGCGAGCGGGAGAACCTAAAGAGACCCAGTACTTC. The V gene is TRBV7-7, the J gene TRBJ2-5, with TRBD2 matching over 8 bases. The CDR3 consists of 16 residues. The germline V gene has CDR1 SSHAT and CDR2 FNYEAQ (reference sequence).